The text below deals with one TCR beta chain. Its antigen is unknown. Clones were read by immunoSEQ multiplex PCR, and TCRdb kept only the in-frame ones, dropping some. The sample lists tens of thousands of clones; more than 80% were seen once. The sample is drawn from a study of OX40 agonist ivuxolimab in advanced cancers. In the study overall: As their treatment, patients were administered ivuxolimab, an agonistic anti-OX40 (CD134) antibody. The group had a mean age of approximately 60 years, ranged from about 20 to 79, and was 82.7% male. The dose of intravenous ivuxolimab that patients received every 2 weeks ranged from 0.01 to 10 mg/kg.

Study conclusions and caveats: Partial responders at 0.1-3.0 mg/kg had among the lowest clonal expansion.

The TCR originated in an adult with an advanced solid tumor such as melanoma, head and neck, liver or kidney cancer. Here the sequenced sample was CD4+ or CD8+ T cells sorted from blood, taken in a trial of the OX40 agonist ivuxolimab.

CDR3: CAISGGTSGTGRSYEQYF. For the CDR3, the DNA is TGTGCCATCAGTGGTGGGACTAGCGGGACGGGTAGGTCCTACGAGCAGTACTTC. The chain uses TRBV10-3 and TRBJ2-7; 13 nucleotides align to TRBD2. This CDR3 region has 18 residues. With V trimmed by 4 bases and J by 1 base, 10 bases remained unmatched. Germline CDR1 reads ENHRY; CDR2 reads SYGVKD.